This paragraph covers one T cell receptor beta chain sequence. The target antigen is unknown. V gave up 4 bases and J gave up 5 bases; unmatched junction bases: 15. Germline assignment: CDR1 SGDLS and CDR2 YYNGEE. The length of the CDR3 is 18 residues. The data stem from a study of T cell responses to AZD1222 COVID-19 vaccine. About the research overall: It was second doses at about 4 or about 12 weeks that were pooled. Study results and limitations: Every sample of the repertoires postdated the peak T cell response. Researchers report vaccine-associated CD4 TCRs spanning spike, with dominance at 160-218 and 743-854. The donor group comprised mostly white British people and more females; the analysis possibly underestimated clonal diversity.

The data were produced by immunoSEQ multiplex PCR, yet TCRdb's version contains in-frame clones alone and is incomplete. The data hold under 35,000 clones, with roughly nine tenths observed a single time. The chain links TRBV9 to TRBJ2-5; TRBD2 matches at 12 bases. The sample here was peripheral blood, taken on day 0 of AZD1222 vaccination. The origin of this receptor is an adult in good health. Written as DNA, the CDR3 is TGTGCCAGCAGCAAGGGACTAGCGGGTCCGATCGGGGAGGAGACCCAGTACTTC. Translated, it gives CASSKGLAGPIGEETQYF.